Detailed here is one T cell receptor beta chain. Investigators profiled TCR beta VDJ and CDR3 from genomic DNA template. Each CDR3 protein is one row after TCRdb ran MiXCR on the reads. The data contain 200,000 to 250,000 distinct CDR3 sequences, approximately 45% of them singletons. This entry is derived from a study of CD8+CD57+ T cells in acquired aplastic anemia. CDR1 ENHRY and CDR2 SYGVKD come from the germline V gene. Trimming pared 2 bases from V and 4 bases from J, leaving 9 bases between. This CDR3 contains 15 residues. CD8+CD57+ cell expansion had been shown by flow cytometry in patients chosen for sequencing. When blood sampling took place, the patients had received no therapy.

The clonotype comes from a human donor with aplastic anemia. Input material: sorted CD4+, CD8+, or CD8+CD57+ T cells (not recorded which) from PBMCs. V gene TRBV10-3 combines with J gene TRBJ2-6; tentatively, D is TRBD2 (6 bases). The DNA of the CDR3 is TGTGCCATCAGTGAGACAACTAGCGGGGCCAACGTCCTGACTTTC. Translation: CAISETTSGANVLTF.